This section outlines one TCR beta chain sequence together with its context. An assay was performed, and its level was deep. The data were produced by immunoSEQ multiplex PCR, yet TCRdb's version contains in-frame clones alone and is incomplete. The data show some 1.1 million clones, with approximately 77% seen just once and 0.89% held by the top ten. These data come from a study of shared clonotypes between healthy human individuals. Donors were healthy HIV-negative adults without recently reported acute infections or vaccinations. Negatively enriched CD4+ T cells were divided by CD45RA into naive and memory. CDR1 and CDR2 from the germline V gene are MNHEY and SMNVEV (reference sequence). CDR3 length equals 14 residues. The ends were cut back, 7 bases at V and 3 bases at J, with 15 bases in the middle.

The sequence was collected from a man between 18 and 35 years old in good health. Some clones in this sample may be carry-over from other donors' samples. Sequencing was done on a sample of memory CD4+ T cells from PBMCs. Noted subset: CD45RA-negative fraction. V usage is TRBV27 and J usage is TRBJ1-1, with D perhaps TRBD1 (6 bases). CDR3 sequence: CASKKDRMYTEAFF. DNA of the CDR3: TGTGCCAGCAAGAAAGACAGGATGTACACTGAAGCTTTCTTT.